This TCR beta chain is from a study of Ad26.COV2.S vaccination and SARS-CoV-2 variants. Study summary: Ad26.COV2.S arm of COV1001 included the donor. The study gave Ad26.COV2.S intramuscularly, once or twice 56 days apart.

Treatment described: approximately 18 received Ad26.COV2.S at low or high dose, single or two shots; about 5 received placebo; per-sample allocation not given. Samples came from day 63 after the first vaccine or placebo injection. The V gene's germline CDR1 is LGHDT and CDR2 YNNKEL (reference sequence). The CDR3 is made up of 13 amino acids. With 4 bases removed from V and 13 bases from J, the gap between germline ends came to 19 bases. In regard to this clone: As yet, its antigen is unknown.

Only in-frame clones appear in the TCRdb table, and some are missing; sequencing was by immunoSEQ multiplex PCR. The repertoire holds about 350,000 clones, with roughly 81% as singletons. General study points: Analytic work on TCR breadth and depth might have understated the full extent of total T cell responses. Reported post-vaccination CD8+ and CD4+ T cell responses to spike showed substantial breadth.

The genes are TRBV3-1 (or the pseudogene TRBV3-2) and TRBJ1-2; possibly TRBD1 for D (6 bases). The receptor was derived from a person aged 18-60 years who received the Ad26.COV2.S COVID-19 vaccine or a placebo. Source: peripheral blood, taken in a trial of Ad26.COV2.S vaccine versus placebo. The CDR3 DNA is TGTGCCAGCAGCCCCACCAAACAGGGAGCCGGCACCTTC. This translates into CASSPTKQGAGTF.